This T cell receptor (beta chain) was sequenced in a study of blood T cell repertoires in COVID-19. Study in general: COVID-19 samples collected from the United States, Italy and Spain covered acute and convalescent phases. T cells, B-cell-depleted T cells, or PBMCs provided the cDNA or gDNA that served as material.

Germline-derived CDR1 and CDR2 are SEHNR and FQNEAQ (reference sequence). CDR3 length: 13 amino acids. Trimming removed 8 bases at V and 2 bases at J, with 12 bases between. Per the original data handling: For nucleated cells, counts were estimated from reference gene primer amplification. Libraries were prepared by immunoSEQ multiplex PCR; TCRdb keeps only in-frame clonotypes and omits some of them. V, J and clone size were drawn from that table, and D and trimming were deduced from the DNA. The sample holds roughly 300,000 clones, about 80% seen once. This receptor was identified in a woman in her forties or fifties who had recovered from COVID-19. Sample: peripheral blood. V gene TRBV7-9 combines with J gene TRBJ1-2; the D is unclear. CDR3 coding DNA: TGTGCCAGCTCCACCGGAGGAAACTATGGCTACACCTTC. Protein: CASSTGGNYGYTF. Filled out from reference TRBV7-9 and TRBJ1-2, the complete variable domain reads DTGVSQNPRHKITKRGQNVTFRCDPISEHNRLYWYRQTLGQGPEFLTYFQNEAQLEKSRLLSDRFSAERPKGSFSTLEIQRTEQGDSAMYLCASSTGGNYGYTFGSGTRLTVV.